This TCR beta chain is from a study of identical twins listed by TCRdb under 2016. Background on the whole study: The study deep-sequenced TCR alpha and beta repertoires from monozygotic twins, unrelated adults of various ages and cord blood to test whether fetal clonotypes persist. To rule out contamination, the twin experiments were replicated at different times with different library preparation protocols.

V is cut back by 2 bases and J by 1 base, with 4 bases in the junction unmatched. From the germline V gene, CDR1 is MNHEY and CDR2 is SVGAGI. The CDR3 runs 15 residues from the cysteine to the phenylalanine. The CDR3 DNA has 45 bases and is translated from base 1. The library was obtained by 5' RACE. The listed sequencing device is Illumina HiSeq 2000. A universal primer binding site was introduced by template switching, and a unique molecular identifier was present in the final cDNA, enabling accurate counting of TCR cDNA molecules. Specific primers in the conserved constant-segment region were used to synthesize first-strand cDNA for TCR alpha and beta chains. To control for contamination, every cDNA library was double barcoded, receiving both a SMART-Mk sample barcode and Illumina barcodes. Two successive PCR steps introduced TruSeq adapter sequences along with Illumina sample barcodes. Sequencing of the TCR alpha and beta cDNA libraries was done on the Illumina HiSeq platform using custom primers. The authors processed their data as follows. MiGEC processed the raw reads to extract unique molecular identifiers, while MiXCR was used to determine the CDR3 positions. For each individual, recombination models were inferred using an EM algorithm with the repgenHMM and IGoR tools. Shared clonotypes were analyzed with the tcR package in R, and sharing was normalized by the product of cloneset sizes. Out-of-frame nonproductive sequences were analyzed to study raw recombination free of thymic and clonal selection effects. TCRdb reworked the public reads: Q25 trimming with fastp, MiXCR clone assembly, productive beta chains retained. Each CDR3 protein appears once, grouped with its most common genes and DNA. These V and J calls derive from TCRdb rather than the authors' analysis. The sample records 350,000 to 450,000 distinct CDR3 sequences, roughly 18% of which are singletons. The ten largest clones take up roughly an eighth of the sample.

Only healthy Caucasian donors were included. Three unrelated non-twin adults were also sequenced: a male aged 18 to 30, a male aged 50 to 60 and a female aged 50 to 60. Using Miltenyi CD45RO+ enrichment and human naive T-cell isolation kits, memory (CD45RO+) and naive T cells were isolated from PBMC. This clonotype has a count of ten or more. It has no known antigen specificity. No base quality information exists; no much larger clone differs at one position. Study-level results and caveats: In beta out-of-frame sequences, excess twin sharing was weaker, because having fewer shared sequences lowered the signal-to-noise ratio. Invariant T cells such as MAIT and iNKT could partly confound zero-insertion analyses, although diverse VJ usage argued against such confounding for most clonotypes. Recombination models systematically underestimated out-of-frame TCR alpha sharing in monozygotic twins but agreed with sharing between unrelated individuals. Abundant cord blood beta clonotypes carried fewer insertions; young adult naive repertoires showed a weaker similar trend, while memory repertoires showed none. Compared with coincidental sharing between unrelated individuals, an excess of low generation-probability sequences was observed among out-of-frame TCR alpha sequences shared between twins. Because the same donors could not be followed over many years, the conclusions depended on cross-sectional statistical analysis.

Source material: naive T cells sorted from blood. The cell subset or site label, read with the paper, signifies: cells isolated with a human naive T-cell isolation kit. The sequence was obtained from a man aged 50 to 60 in good health. The rearranged segments are TRBV6-5 and TRBJ2-5; the junction holds 7 bases that match TRBD1. The CDR3 loop reads CASSYKTGSQETQYF. The DNA sequence is TGTGCCAGCAGTTACAAGACAGGGTCCCAAGAGACCCAGTACTTC.